This T cell receptor (beta chain) is drawn from a study of shared clonotypes between healthy human individuals (TCRdb year 2020). Concerning the study at large: The cohort comprised two women and a few men aged 18 to 49 years. Per donor, three plates each were used for CD4 naive and CD4 memory, two for CD8 naive, and one for CD8 memory. To estimate repertoire size and how much clonotype sharing occurs between individuals, the study deeply sequenced the blood TCR repertoires of five healthy adults. Libraries were prepared and TCR repertoires were sequenced by different laboratories using diverse techniques, in order to increase sequencing depth and limit assay-specific biases. Between about 0.8 and 9 billion PBMCs per donor were obtained by leukapheresis. The investigation overall reported the following: The genetic and exposure-history diversity represented was limited by the small number of donors. Around 5% of naive CD4, 3.5% of naive CD8, roughly 2.5% of memory CD4, and around 0.42% of memory CD8 clonotypes were shared across four donors. Rarefaction of sorted-subset datasets indicated incomplete sequencing despite the large sequencing depth. Only blood was sampled, and tissue TCR repertoires likely differ from those in blood. Naive subsets generally had larger estimated clonotype richness than memory subsets. Compared with non-shared clonotypes, clonotypes shared by all four sorted-subset donors had higher generation probabilities. Pairwise subsampling led to the expectation that sequencing depth would affect the degree of clonotype sharing among donors.

The CDR3 contains 17 residues, cysteine and phenylalanine counted. Of the read, only the CDR3 DNA is kept; its 51 bases are in frame from base 1. CDR1 MGHDK and CDR2 SYGVNS were looked up in the germline V gene. V is reduced by 2 bases and J by 0 bases, leaving a spacing of 14 bases between them. This clone was detected once. It has no known antigen specificity. No base-level quality is on record; no much larger clone is a single base apart. TCR CDR3 regions were amplified from genomic DNA by multiplex PCR using the deep immunoSEQ assay. Genomic DNA extracted from each cell subset was distributed evenly over all wells of several immunoSEQ 96-well plates, and each plate served as one replicate. For sorted subsets, about 220 ng of genomic DNA, equivalent to 25,000 to 30,000 T cell genomes, went into each replicate PCR. The purified libraries were quantified using a Qubit 3.0 fluorometer, sized with a Bioanalyzer 2100, and then quantified again using the KAPA Library Quantification kit. A separate single-read 150-cycle Illumina NextSeq 550 flow cell was used to sequence each immunoSEQ 96-well plate. The authors' analysis ran thus. Because only junctional sequences without quality scores were contained in the immunoSEQ output, filtering matching that applied to full-length reads could not be performed. Sequences were annotated with PyIR, a Python wrapper for IgBLAST v1.9, using IMGT germline references to assign V/J genes and CDR3. Reads were filtered out if the reads had weak V/J assignments (E-value above 1e-6), no CDR3, stop codons, out-of-frame junctions, or ambiguous translated residues. V3J clonotypes were defined by identical inferred V gene, J gene, and CDR3 amino acid sequence. Percentage overlap between repertoires was calculated by dividing the number of shared unique clonotypes by the size of the smaller repertoire. Three approaches were used to assess repertoire richness: RTK rarefaction, the Chao1 estimator, and Recon v2.1 estimates of unobserved clonotypes. For all TCRbeta clonotypes obtained by the gDNA method from several donors, generation probabilities were computed with OLGA. TCRdb holds this immuneACCESS table with in-frame rearrangements only. Some clones are missing; in checked studies, unresolved V genes explain under half, and the rest has no known cause. V, J and clone size are taken as reported in that table, and D and trimming were inferred from the DNA itself. The sample data list millions of clones, and about 94% of these were observed just once. Clones ranked in the top ten supply roughly 1% of the sample.

CD8 naive samples were CD45RO-negative cells positively selected for CCR7, giving a CD45RA+CCR7+ population that excluded TemRA cells. The donors were healthy, HIV-negative adults with no recently reported acute infections or vaccinations. All donors were Caucasian adults living in Nashville, Tennessee, USA. After blood collection by leukapheresis, PBMCs were isolated using Ficoll-Histopaque density gradient centrifugation and then cryopreserved in the vapor phase of liquid nitrogen. Analytical flow cytometry was used to check the purity and quantity of every magnetically sorted T cell population. From each sorted fraction, genomic DNA was isolated and quantified by UV absorbance on a Nanodrop 2000c.

The receptor chain draws on TRBV25-1 and TRBJ1-3, and perhaps TRBD1 as D gene, on 6 matching bases. The sequencing sample was made of naive CD8+ T cells sorted from blood. What this sample's cell subset or site label stands for: CD45RA+CCR7+. This clonotype originated in a young man in good health. CDR3 loop: CASSERTENPSGNTIYF. The nucleotide sequence reads TGTGCCAGCAGTGAAAGGACAGAGAACCCCTCTGGAAACACCATATATTTT.